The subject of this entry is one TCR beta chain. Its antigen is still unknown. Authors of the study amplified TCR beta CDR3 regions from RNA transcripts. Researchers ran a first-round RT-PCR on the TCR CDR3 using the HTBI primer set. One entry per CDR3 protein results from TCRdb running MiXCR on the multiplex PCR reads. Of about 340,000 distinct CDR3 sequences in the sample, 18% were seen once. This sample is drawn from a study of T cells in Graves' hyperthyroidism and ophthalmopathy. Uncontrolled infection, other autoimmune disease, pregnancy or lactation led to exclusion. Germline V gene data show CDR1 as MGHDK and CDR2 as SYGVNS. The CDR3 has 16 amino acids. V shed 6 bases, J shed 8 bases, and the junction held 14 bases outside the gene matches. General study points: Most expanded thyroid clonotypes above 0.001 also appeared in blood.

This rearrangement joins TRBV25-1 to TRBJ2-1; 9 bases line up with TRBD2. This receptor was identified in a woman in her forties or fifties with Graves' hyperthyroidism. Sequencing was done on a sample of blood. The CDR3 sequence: CASSSTGRGGIDEQFF. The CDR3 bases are TGTGCCAGCAGCTCTACGGGGCGGGGGGGAATCGATGAGCAGTTCTTC.